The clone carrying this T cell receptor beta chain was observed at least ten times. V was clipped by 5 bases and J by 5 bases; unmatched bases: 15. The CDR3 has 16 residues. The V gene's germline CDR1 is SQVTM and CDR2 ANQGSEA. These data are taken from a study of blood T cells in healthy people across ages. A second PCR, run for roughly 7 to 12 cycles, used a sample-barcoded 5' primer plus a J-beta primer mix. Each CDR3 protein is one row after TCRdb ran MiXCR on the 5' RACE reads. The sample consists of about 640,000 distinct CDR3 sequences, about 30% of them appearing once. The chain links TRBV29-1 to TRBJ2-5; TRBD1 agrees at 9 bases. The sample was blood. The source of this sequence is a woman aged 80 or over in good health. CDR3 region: CSVTLTNRGLGETQYF. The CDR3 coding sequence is TGCAGCGTTACTTTGACCAACAGGGGGCTCGGGGAGACCCAGTACTTC.